These T cell receptor beta chains were read from a single sample in a study of memory CD4+ T cells and cytomegalovirus serostatus. Some clones are missing from TCRdb's copy, which holds only in-frame ones; the method was immunoSEQ multiplex PCR. The sample yields approximately 92,000 clones, roughly 80% seen once. The specimen was memory CD4+ T cells from blood. The receptors here all came from an adult in good health and CMV-seropositive. Both conserved end residues are part of each CDR3. Each record gives: V gene, clone size, D gene, J gene, CDR3 protein, CDR3 DNA. D genes are given only for firm matches. Size is omitted from some rows. Given values are once, few, many or a class for expanded clones.

TRBV7-3	-	TRBD1	TRBJ2-1	CASSLGQGGYNEQFF	TGTGCCAGCAGCTTAGGACAGGGTGGGTACAATGAGCAGTTCTTC
TRBV28	-	TRBD2	TRBJ2-1	CASSFGTSGRWYRYNEQFF	TGTGCCAGCAGTTTTGGGACTAGCGGGAGATGGTATCGCTACAATGAGCAGTTCTTC
TRBV28	-	-	TRBJ1-5	CASSLPGQPQHF	TGTGCCAGCAGTTTACCCGGACAGCCCCAGCATTTT
TRBV6-1	-	-	TRBJ1-1	CASSDRANTEAFF	TGTGCCAGCAGTGACAGGGCCAACACTGAAGCTTTCTTT
TRBV5-1	-	-	TRBJ2-4	CASSLGVRDTNIQYF	TGCGCCAGCAGTTTGGGAGTCCGGGACACAAACATTCAGTACTTC
TRBV6-1	-	TRBD2	TRBJ2-5	CASSEGLTSRDQETQYF	TGTGCCAGCAGTGAAGGGTTGACTAGCCGCGACCAAGAGACCCAGTACTTC
TRBV2	once	TRBD1	TRBJ1-5	CASSTQGAHNQPQHF	TGTGCCAGCAGCACCCAGGGGGCCCACAATCAGCCCCAGCATTTT
TRBV14	-	-	TRBJ1-2	CASSQLVTSYGYTF	TGTGCCAGCAGCCAACTCGTAACGAGTTATGGCTACACCTTC
TRBV4-1	once	TRBD2	TRBJ2-1	CASSFGTSGGSSYNEQFF	TGCGCCAGCAGCTTCGGGACTAGCGGGGGAAGCTCCTACAATGAGCAGTTCTTC
TRBV7-3	-	-	TRBJ2-2	CASSQQGWTGELFF	TGTGCCAGCAGCCAGCAGGGTTGGACCGGGGAGCTGTTTTTT
TRBV6-1	-	TRBD2	TRBJ2-5	CAISEGGSTSGSETQYF	TGTGCCATCAGTGAGGGGGGTTCGACTAGCGGGAGTGAGACCCAGTACTTC
TRBV7-6	few	TRBD1	TRBJ2-1	CASSLAQGDTGEQFF	TGTGCCAGCAGCTTAGCACAGGGGGATACGGGTGAGCAGTTCTTC
TRBV5-1	-	TRBD1	TRBJ1-2	CASSLNRGNNYGYTF	TGCGCCAGCAGCTTGAACAGGGGAAATAACTATGGCTACACCTTC
TRBV6-1	-	-	TRBJ1-1	CASSLIRGMAEAFF	TGTGCCAGCAGTTTAATTCGGGGCATGGCTGAAGCTTTCTTT
TRBV27	medium-sized	-	TRBJ2-2	CASSLGWGANTGELFF	TGTGCCAGCAGTTTAGGTTGGGGGGCTAACACCGGGGAGCTGTTTTTT
TRBV7-9	-	-	TRBJ1-1	CASSLGRTEAFF	TGTGCCAGCAGCTTAGGAAGGACTGAAGCTTTCTTT
TRBV28	many	TRBD1	TRBJ1-2	CASSLRTGYGYTF	TGTGCCAGCAGTCTGAGGACAGGATATGGCTACACCTTC
TRBV7-3	-	TRBD2	TRBJ2-1	CASSPRTSGTSFYNEQFF	TGTGCCAGCAGCCCTAGGACTAGCGGGACGAGCTTCTACAATGAGCAGTTCTTC
TRBV5-4	-	-	TRBJ1-3	CASSLGRELGNTIYF	TGTGCCAGCAGCTTGGGTCGGGAGTTAGGAAACACCATATATTTT
TRBV2	-	-	TRBJ1-4	CASKLRVLNEKLFF	TGTGCCAGCAAGTTGAGGGTTCTTAATGAAAAACTGTTTTTT
TRBV27	-	TRBD2	TRBJ2-7	CASSLSRMAGGAYEQYF	TGTGCCAGCAGTTTATCACGAATGGCGGGAGGAGCCTACGAGCAGTACTTC
TRBV19	-	TRBD2	TRBJ2-7	CASSTRLAGTYEQYF	TGTGCCAGTAGTACCCGCCTAGCGGGGACCTACGAGCAGTACTTC
TRBV5-1	-	-	TRBJ2-1	CASSLETESYNEQFF	TGCGCCAGCAGCTTGGAGACGGAGAGTTACAATGAGCAGTTCTTC
TRBV30	-	-	TRBJ2-5	CAWSDRETQYF	TGTGCCTGGAGTGATAGAGAGACCCAGTACTTC